Listed below are T cell receptor beta chains from one sample, sequenced in a study of blood T cell repertoires in COVID-19. TCRdb's table, derived via immunoSEQ multiplex PCR, lists solely in-frame clones and lacks some. The profile covers 150,000 to 200,000 clones, with about nine tenths appearing a single time and approximately 6.7% taken by the ten largest. Material for sequencing was peripheral blood. These receptors were collected from a man in his forties with acute or convalescent COVID-19. Both conserved end residues are part of each CDR3. A D gene is named only where the DNA matches it firmly. Size is stated for part of the rows, as once, few or many counts, or as a class when the clone is expanded.

clone_size	v_call	d_call	j_call	cdr3_nt	cdr3_aa
once	TRBV7-2	NA	TRBJ2-3	TGTGCCAGCAGCCCGTCGATGAGGAGCACAGATACGCAGTATTTT	CASSPSMRSTDTQYF
NA	TRBV20-1	NA	TRBJ1-1	TGCAGTGCCGTTTCGAACACTGAAGCTTTCTTT	CSAVSNTEAFF
NA	TRBV14	NA	TRBJ1-6	TGTGCCAGCAGCCAAGATCTCGTGAGCTCCTATAATTCACCCCTCCACTTT	CASSQDLVSSYNSPLHF
NA	TRBV6-5	NA	TRBJ2-1	TGTGCCAGCGGGCAGGGGTGGAATGAGCAGTTCTTC	CASGQGWNEQFF
NA	TRBV7-2	TRBD2	TRBJ2-3	TGTGCCAGCAGCTTAGCGCCGAAAGTGCGGCTAGCGGGGGGAGGCTTCACAGATACGCAGTATTTT	CASSLAPKVRLAGGGFTDTQYF
NA	TRBV7-2	NA	TRBJ1-6	TGTGCCAGCAGCTTACCAGGGGAGGGCTATAATTCACCCCTCCACTTT	CASSLPGEGYNSPLHF
few	TRBV3-1/TRBV3-2	NA	TRBJ1-2	TGTGCCAGCAGCCAAGGGCAGGGCGGCTATGGCTACACCTTC	CASSQGQGGYGYTF
NA	TRBV3-1/TRBV3-2	TRBD2	TRBJ2-3	TGTGCCAGCAGCCAAATCGCGGGGGGGTGGGCAGATACGCAGTATTTT	CASSQIAGGWADTQYF
once	TRBV10-3	TRBD2	TRBJ2-5	TGTGCCATCAGTCCGCTGGGACTAGCGGGGGGCGGGGAGACCCAGTACTTC	CAISPLGLAGGGETQYF
once	TRBV6-5	TRBD1	TRBJ1-1	TGTGCCAGCGGCCCCCCGACAGGGTACACTGAAGCTTTCTTT	CASGPPTGYTEAFF
NA	TRBV6-2/TRBV6-3	NA	TRBJ1-2	TGTGCCAGCAGTTGGACAGCCGGGATGGGCTACACCTTC	CASSWTAGMGYTF
NA	TRBV6-1	NA	TRBJ1-2	TGTGCCAGCAGTGACAGGGGTCGCGCTAACTATGGCTACACCTTC	CASSDRGRANYGYTF
NA	TRBV10-3	NA	TRBJ1-2	TGTGCCATCAGTCAGGATACCTATGGCTACACCTTC	CAISQDTYGYTF
NA	TRBV7-9	TRBD2	TRBJ2-3	TGTGCCAGCAGCTTAGGAGGTAGCGGGGGCTCAGATACGCAGTATTTT	CASSLGGSGGSDTQYF
once	TRBV4-3	TRBD1	TRBJ1-4	TGCGCCAGCAGCCTGGGACAGGGTCTGGAAAAACTGTTTTTT	CASSLGQGLEKLFF
NA	TRBV5-4	NA	TRBJ2-7	TGTGCCAGCAGCTTCGGACACGCAACCTACGAGCAGTACTTC	CASSFGHATYEQYF
NA	TRBV7-8	NA	TRBJ2-1	TGTGCCAGCAGACGTAGCGGTCCTTCCTACAATGAGCAGTTCTTC	CASRRSGPSYNEQFF
NA	TRBV2	NA	TRBJ2-7	TGTGCCAGCAGTGAAATCGTCGAGGGTCCCTACGAGCAGTACTTC	CASSEIVEGPYEQYF
NA	TRBV19	NA	TRBJ1-1	TGTGCCAGTAGGGACAGGAACACTGAAGCTTTCTTT	CASRDRNTEAFF
NA	TRBV19	TRBD1	TRBJ1-3	TGTGCCAGTAACCCTCGAGGGACAGACAACACCATATATTTT	CASNPRGTDNTIYF
NA	TRBV7-9	TRBD1	TRBJ2-7	TGTGCCAGCAGCCGGGGACAGTTGTCCTACGGGCAGTACTTC	CASSRGQLSYGQYF
once	TRBV10-3	TRBD1	TRBJ1-2	TGTGCCATCAGTGCCGACGGGACAGGGTACTATGGCTACACCTTC	CAISADGTGYYGYTF
NA	TRBV25-1	NA	TRBJ1-2	TGTGCCAGCAGCTGGTCGGGGGTAGGCTATGGCTACACCTTC	CASSWSGVGYGYTF
NA	TRBV18	NA	TRBJ1-2	TGTGCCAGCTCCCCCGCAGGGGACAACTATGGCTACACCTTC	CASSPAGDNYGYTF
NA	TRBV4-2	TRBD2	TRBJ2-3	TGTGCCAGCAGCCAAGAAGTCCCGGGACTAGCGTCAGATACGCAGTATTTT	CASSQEVPGLASDTQYF
NA	TRBV6-2/TRBV6-3	NA	TRBJ2-3	TGTGCCAGCAGTTACGGTCAGGGGTGGGCAGATACGCAGTATTTT	CASSYGQGWADTQYF
NA	TRBV13	TRBD1	TRBJ2-5	TGTGCCAGCAGCTTCGGGCCGCTCCAGGGGGAAGAGACCCAGTACTTC	CASSFGPLQGEETQYF
NA	TRBV28	NA	TRBJ2-7	TGTGCCAGCAGTTTATTGGGGGGGCCCACCTACGAGCAGTACTTC	CASSLLGGPTYEQYF
once	TRBV11-2	TRBD1	TRBJ2-5	TGTGCCAGCAGCCAAGGGACAGGGCCCCAAGAGACCCAGTACTTC	CASSQGTGPQETQYF
NA	TRBV4-3	NA	TRBJ1-5	TGCGCCAGCAGCCAAGATTGGGCAGGGTATCAGCCCCAGCATTTT	CASSQDWAGYQPQHF
NA	TRBV5-1	NA	TRBJ1-2	TGCGCCAGCAGGAGATTCGGGGGAATGGACTATGGCTACACCTTC	CASRRFGGMDYGYTF
NA	TRBV6-5	NA	TRBJ1-1	TGTGCCAGCAGTTACTCGACAGTCAACACTGAAGCTTTCTTT	CASSYSTVNTEAFF
NA	TRBV3-1/TRBV3-2	NA	TRBJ2-2	TGTGCCAGCAGCCGAGGCGGGGAGCTGTTTTTT	CASSRGGELFF
NA	TRBV4-3	TRBD1	TRBJ1-5	TGCGCCAGCAGCTGGGACAGGGATAGCAATCAGCCCCAGCATTTT	CASSWDRDSNQPQHF
NA	TRBV25-1	NA	TRBJ1-2	TGTGCCAGCAGAACTTCAGGGATGGGTGGCTACACCTTC	CASRTSGMGGYTF
NA	TRBV27	TRBD1	TRBJ1-5	TGTGCCAGCAGTTTAGGACAGGGAGGCAATCAGCCCCAGCATTTT	CASSLGQGGNQPQHF
NA	TRBV27	NA	TRBJ1-5	TGTGCCAGCAGTTTGGGCGGGAGCAATCAGCCCCAGCATTTT	CASSLGGSNQPQHF
few	TRBV6-6	NA	TRBJ1-2	TGTGCCAGCCTGGAGGACCAGAAAGGGGGCTACACCTTC	CASLEDQKGGYTF
NA	TRBV11-3	NA	TRBJ2-3	TGTGCCAGCAGCCGAGGCGGGGCTAGCACAGATACGCAGTATTTT	CASSRGGASTDTQYF